Given below is one T cell receptor beta chain in context. Trimming took 4 bases from V and 6 from J, leaving 15 bases between them. This CDR3 contains 14 residues. Germline loops: CDR1 SGHRS, CDR2 YFSETQ. This sample is drawn from a study of T-cell reconstitution after alpha-beta-depleted transplantation in children. Researchers prepared the TCRbeta library using unique molecular identifiers, the study reports. TCRdb recomputed calls from the PCR reads with MiXCR, one row per CDR3 protein. The sample lists some 300,000 distinct CDR3 sequences, about 9.4% seen once, with about 2.3% in the top ten. The specimen was PBMCs from the stem cell graft donor, collected from the stem cell graft. The V gene is TRBV5-1, the J gene TRBJ2-3; possibly TRBD2 for D (6 bases). The TCR comes from a human donor who donated a stem cell graft to a child with acute lymphoblastic leukemia. The CDR3 protein is CASSGGGTMDTQYF. Written as DNA, the CDR3 is TGCGCCAGCAGCGGAGGCGGGACCATGGATACGCAGTATTTT.